The T cell receptor beta chain described here comes from a study of graft-versus-host responses after intestinal transplantation. Only in-frame clones appear in the TCRdb table, and some are missing; sequencing was by immunoSEQ multiplex PCR. Here the sample spans approximately 120,000 clones, roughly 92% being singletons. To note about this clone: The target antigen is unknown.

The length of the CDR3 is 13 residues. The germline V and J ends were trimmed by 1 base and 5 bases, with 8 bases remaining between them. CDR1 and CDR2 (germline): SGHTA, FQGNSA. This chain links TRBV7-2 with TRBJ2-5; D unresolved. The sequenced sample was unstimulated CD4+ T cells sorted from spleen or lymph node cells, obtained before intestinal transplant. The sequence came from a human donor who received an intestinal transplant. Here the CDR3 DNA reads TGTGCCAGCAGCTTAGTGGTGGGCGAGACCCAGTACTTC. The encoded protein is CASSLVVGETQYF.